A few counts support the clone carrying this T cell receptor (beta chain). The target antigen is unknown. One entry per CDR3 protein results from TCRdb running MiXCR on the RT-PCR reads. Here the sample spans 600,000 to 700,000 distinct CDR3 sequences, about 15% being singletons. This record belongs to a study of response to subunit inactivated influenza vaccine. Broader study findings: Researchers suggested that each seasonal influenza vaccination recruits few new T cells.

The V and J ends lost 5 bases and 5 bases respectively, with 15 bases between them. The germline V gene encodes CDR1 SGHNT and CDR2 YENEEA. The CDR3 spans 15 residues. Sequencing used PBMCs from blood, obtained less than 15 days before vaccination. This chain joins TRBV11-3 and TRBJ2-2; weak D call: TRBD2 (6 bases). The receptor was derived from a man aged 45-65 years who received an inactivated influenza vaccine. The CDR3 is CASSPSAGWTGELFF. The CDR3 region has the DNA TGTGCCAGCAGCCCTAGCGCAGGGTGGACCGGGGAGCTGTTTTTT.